The TCR beta chain under discussion was sequenced for a study of blood T cells in healthy people across ages. Findings of the study overall: It was the long-lived donors that had more naive CD4+ cells and higher diversity than aged donors. Measured against age, TCR beta diversity per million T cells decreased in a roughly linear manner.

The extraction recovered at least 5.5 micrograms of total RNA per sample. For this clonotype: Its target is unknown.

Germline values: CDR1 DFQATT, CDR2 SNEGSKA (reference sequence). The CDR3 has 14 residues. After removal of 0 bases from V and 3 bases from J, the junction contained 3 bases not matched to a gene. A second about 7 to 11 cycle PCR used barcoded and J-beta primers. Every single cDNA molecule received a tag from a template-switch adaptor with 12 random nucleotides. Using its own MiXCR run on the 5' RACE reads, TCRdb lists one record per CDR3 protein. The sample carries about 940,000 distinct CDR3 sequences, around 48% recorded once. The genes are TRBV20-1 and TRBJ2-7; the match to TRBD2 covers 9 bases. The clonotype originates from a man aged 30 to 45 in good health. The sequenced sample consisted of blood. CDR3 in DNA: TGCAGTGCTAGAGATGGTAGCGGGGGCTACGAGCAGTACTTC. Residues: CSARDGSGGYEQYF.